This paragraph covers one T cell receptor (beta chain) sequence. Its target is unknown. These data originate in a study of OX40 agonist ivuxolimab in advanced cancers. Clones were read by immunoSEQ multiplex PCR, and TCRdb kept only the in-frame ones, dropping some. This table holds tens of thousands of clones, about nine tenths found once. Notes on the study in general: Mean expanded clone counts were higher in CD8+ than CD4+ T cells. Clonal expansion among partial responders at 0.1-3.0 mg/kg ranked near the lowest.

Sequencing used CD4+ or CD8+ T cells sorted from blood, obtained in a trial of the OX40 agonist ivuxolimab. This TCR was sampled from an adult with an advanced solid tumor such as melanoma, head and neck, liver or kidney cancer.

CDR3 in amino acids: CASSLSGGAGGYTF. The CDR3 bases are TGTGCCAGCAGTTTATCGGGCGGGGCGGGTGGCTACACCTTC. The V and J genes are TRBV27 and TRBJ1-2, with D tentatively TRBD1 (5 bases). The length of the CDR3 is 14 residues. Germline lookup yields CDR1 MNHEY and CDR2 SMNVEV (reference sequence). Deletions cut 0 bases from V and 7 bases from J, with 12 bases between.